This T cell receptor beta chain was obtained from a study of cytomegalovirus exposure and HLA in healthy donors. Findings and caveats of the study: Three chains linked to CMV were shown in vitro to be specific for CMV antigens. The study carried out a later analysis of TCR beta sequences. It associated about 15,000 of them with specific HLA alleles at a false discovery rate of 0.05.

The PCR ran on 60 Vbeta and 13 Jbeta primers. Repertoires were generated with immunoSEQ multiplex PCR, while TCRdb's copy carries only in-frame clones and drops some. The table includes about 86,000 clones, around three quarters detected once. Regarding this clone: The target antigen is unknown.

Sequencing was performed on PBMCs. This TCR derives from a man in his sixties in good health and CMV-seronegative.

The CDR3 region is CASRGQGRKAGELFF. The CDR3 coding sequence is TGTGCCAGCAGGGGACAGGGGAGAAAAGCCGGGGAGCTGTTTTTT. The chain uses TRBV6-4 and TRBJ2-2; 10 nucleotides align to TRBD1. This CDR3 region has 15 residues. The ends lost 6 bases at V and 6 bases at J; junction bases unmatched: 7. CDR1 and CDR2 from the germline V gene are MRHNA and SNTAGT.